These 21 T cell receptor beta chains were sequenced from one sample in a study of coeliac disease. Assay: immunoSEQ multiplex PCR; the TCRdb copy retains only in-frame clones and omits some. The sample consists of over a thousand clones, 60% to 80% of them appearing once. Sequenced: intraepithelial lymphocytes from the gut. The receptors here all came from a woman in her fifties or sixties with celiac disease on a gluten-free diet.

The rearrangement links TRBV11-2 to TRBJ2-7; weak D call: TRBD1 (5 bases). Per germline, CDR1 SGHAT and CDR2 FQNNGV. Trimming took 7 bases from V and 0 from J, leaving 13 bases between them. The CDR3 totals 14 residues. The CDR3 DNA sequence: TGTGCCAGCATGACAGATCCTAGCTCCTACGAGCAGTACTTC. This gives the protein CASMTDPSSYEQYF.

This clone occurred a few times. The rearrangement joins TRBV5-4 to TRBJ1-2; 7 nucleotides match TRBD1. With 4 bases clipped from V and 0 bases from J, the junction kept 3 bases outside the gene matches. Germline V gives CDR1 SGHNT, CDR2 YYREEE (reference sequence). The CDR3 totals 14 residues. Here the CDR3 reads CASSPGQANYGYTF. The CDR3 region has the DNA TGTGCCAGCAGCCCAGGACAGGCTAACTATGGCTACACCTTC.

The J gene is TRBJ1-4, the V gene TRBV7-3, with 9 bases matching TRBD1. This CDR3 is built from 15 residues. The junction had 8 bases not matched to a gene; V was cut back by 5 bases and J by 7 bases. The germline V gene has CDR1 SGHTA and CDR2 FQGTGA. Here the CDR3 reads CASSASGTGLEKLFF. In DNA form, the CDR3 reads TGTGCCAGCAGCGCATCCGGGACAGGGCTTGAAAAACTGTTTTTT. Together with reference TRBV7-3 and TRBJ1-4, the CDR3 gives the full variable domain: GAGVSQTPSNKVTEKGKYVELRCDPISGHTALYWYRQSLGQGPEFLIYFQGTGAADDSGLPNDRFFAVRPEGSVSTLKIQRTERGDSAVYLCASSASGTGLEKLFFGSGTQLSVL.

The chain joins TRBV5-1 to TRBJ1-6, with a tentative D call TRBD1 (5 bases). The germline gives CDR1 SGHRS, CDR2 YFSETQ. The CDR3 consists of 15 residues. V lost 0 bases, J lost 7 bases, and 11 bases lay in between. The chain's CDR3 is CASSLEGPWNSPLHF. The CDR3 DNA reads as TGCGCCAGCAGCTTGGAGGGGCCTTGGAATTCACCCCTCCACTTT.

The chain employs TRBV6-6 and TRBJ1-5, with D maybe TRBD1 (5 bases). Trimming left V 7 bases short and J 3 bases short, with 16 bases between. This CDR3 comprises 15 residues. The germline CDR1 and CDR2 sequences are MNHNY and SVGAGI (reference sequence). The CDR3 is CASIPTANFNQPQHF. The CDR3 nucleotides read TGTGCCAGCATCCCGACAGCTAACTTCAATCAGCCCCAGCATTTT.

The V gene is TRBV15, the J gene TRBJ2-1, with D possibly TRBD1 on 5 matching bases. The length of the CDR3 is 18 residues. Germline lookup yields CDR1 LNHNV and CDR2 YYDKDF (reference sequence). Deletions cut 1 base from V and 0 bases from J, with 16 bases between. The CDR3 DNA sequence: TGTGCCACCAGCAGAGGCAATTACAGGTACCACTCCTACAATGAGCAGTTCTTC. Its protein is CATSRGNYRYHSYNEQFF.

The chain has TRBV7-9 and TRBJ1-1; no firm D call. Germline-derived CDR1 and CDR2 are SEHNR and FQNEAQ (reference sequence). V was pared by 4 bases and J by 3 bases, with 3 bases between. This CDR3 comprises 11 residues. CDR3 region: CASSSYTEAFF. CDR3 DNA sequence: TGTGCCAGCAGCTCGTACACTGAAGCTTTCTTT.

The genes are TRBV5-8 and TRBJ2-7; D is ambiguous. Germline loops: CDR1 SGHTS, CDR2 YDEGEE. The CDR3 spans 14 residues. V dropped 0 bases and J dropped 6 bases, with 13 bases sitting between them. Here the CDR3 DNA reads TGTGCCAGCAGCTTGGACAGTCTGACCTCCGAGCAGTACTTC. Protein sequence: CASSLDSLTSEQYF. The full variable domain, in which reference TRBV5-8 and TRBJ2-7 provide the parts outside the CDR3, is EAGVTQSPTHLIKTRGQQATLRCSPISGHTSVYWYQQALGLGLQFLLWYDEGEERNRGNFPPRFSGRQFPNYSSELNVNALELEDSALYLCASSLDSLTSEQYFGPGTRLTVT.

In DNA form, the CDR3 reads TGTGCCAGCAGCTTAAGGGGGGAGGGAGCCTACGAGCAGTACTTC. It translates to CASSLRGEGAYEQYF. V usage is TRBV7-2 and J usage is TRBJ2-7; a weak D match, TRBD2 (7 bases). V was pared by 2 bases and J by 2 bases, with 13 bases between. In germline, CDR1 is SGHTA, CDR2 FQGNSA. The CDR3 extends over 15 amino acids.

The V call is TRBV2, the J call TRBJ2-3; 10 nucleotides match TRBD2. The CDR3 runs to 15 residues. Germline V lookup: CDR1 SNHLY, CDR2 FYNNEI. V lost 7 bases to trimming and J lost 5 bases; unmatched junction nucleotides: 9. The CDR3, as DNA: TGTGCCAGCAATGAGCGGGGGGGATTAAGAGATACGCAGTATTTT. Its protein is CASNERGGLRDTQYF. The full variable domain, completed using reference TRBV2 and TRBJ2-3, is EPEVTQTPSHQVTQMGQEVILRCVPISNHLYFYWYRQILGQKVEFLVSFYNNEISEKSEIFDDQFSVERPDGSNFTLKIRSTKLEDSAMYFCASNERGGLRDTQYFGPGTRLTVL.

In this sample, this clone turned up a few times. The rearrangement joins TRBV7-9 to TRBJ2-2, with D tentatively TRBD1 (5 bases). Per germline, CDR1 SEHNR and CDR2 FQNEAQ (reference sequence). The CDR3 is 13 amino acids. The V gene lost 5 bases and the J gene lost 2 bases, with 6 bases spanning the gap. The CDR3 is CASSRGNTGELFF. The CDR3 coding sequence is TGTGCCAGCAGCAGGGGAAACACCGGGGAGCTGTTTTTT. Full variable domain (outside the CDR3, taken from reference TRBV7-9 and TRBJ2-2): DTGVSQNPRHKITKRGQNVTFRCDPISEHNRLYWYRQTLGQGPEFLTYFQNEAQLEKSRLLSDRFSAERPKGSFSTLEIQRTEQGDSAMYLCASSRGNTGELFFGEGSRLTVL.

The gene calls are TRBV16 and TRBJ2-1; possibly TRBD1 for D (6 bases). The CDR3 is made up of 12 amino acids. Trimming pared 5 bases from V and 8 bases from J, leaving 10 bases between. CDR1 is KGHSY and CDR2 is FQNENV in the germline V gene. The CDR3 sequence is CASSYREHEQFF. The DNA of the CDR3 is TGTGCCAGCAGCTACAGGGAACATGAGCAGTTCTTC.

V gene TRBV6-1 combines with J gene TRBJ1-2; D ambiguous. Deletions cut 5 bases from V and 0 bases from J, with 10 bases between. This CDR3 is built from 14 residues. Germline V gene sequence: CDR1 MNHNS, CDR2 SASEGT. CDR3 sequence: CASSYGGTNYGYTF. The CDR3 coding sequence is TGTGCCAGCAGTTATGGAGGAACTAACTATGGCTACACCTTC.

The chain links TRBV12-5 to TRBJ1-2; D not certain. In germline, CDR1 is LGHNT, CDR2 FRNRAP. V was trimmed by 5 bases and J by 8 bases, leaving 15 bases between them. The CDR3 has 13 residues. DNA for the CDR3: TGTGCTAGTGGTCCCCGTGGAGGTCGGGGCTACACCTTC. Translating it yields CASGPRGGRGYTF. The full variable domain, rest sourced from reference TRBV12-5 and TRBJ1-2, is DARVTQTPRHKVTEMGQEVTMRCQPILGHNTVFWYRQTMMQGLELLAYFRNRAPLDDSGMPKDRFSAEMPDATLATLKIQPSEPRDSAVYFCASGPRGGRGYTFGSGTRLTVV.

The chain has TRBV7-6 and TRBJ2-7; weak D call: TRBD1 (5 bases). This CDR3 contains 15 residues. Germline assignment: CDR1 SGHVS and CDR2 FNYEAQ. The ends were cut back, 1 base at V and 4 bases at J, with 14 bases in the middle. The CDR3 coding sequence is TGTGCCAGCAGCTTAGGACAGAGAGCATTATACGAGCAGTACTTC. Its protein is CASSLGQRALYEQYF.

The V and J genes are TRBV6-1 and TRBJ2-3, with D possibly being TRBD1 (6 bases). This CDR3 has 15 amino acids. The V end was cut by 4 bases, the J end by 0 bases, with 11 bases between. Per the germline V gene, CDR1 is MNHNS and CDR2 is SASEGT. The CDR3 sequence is CASSVWTASTDTQYF. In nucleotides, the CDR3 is TGTGCCAGCAGTGTTTGGACAGCTAGCACAGATACGCAGTATTTT.

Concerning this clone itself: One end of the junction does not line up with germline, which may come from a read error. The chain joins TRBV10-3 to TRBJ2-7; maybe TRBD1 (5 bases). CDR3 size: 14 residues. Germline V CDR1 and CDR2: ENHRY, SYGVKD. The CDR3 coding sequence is TGTGCCATCAGTAAACAGGTGTACTCCAACGAGCAGTACTTC. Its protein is CAISKQVYSNEQYF.

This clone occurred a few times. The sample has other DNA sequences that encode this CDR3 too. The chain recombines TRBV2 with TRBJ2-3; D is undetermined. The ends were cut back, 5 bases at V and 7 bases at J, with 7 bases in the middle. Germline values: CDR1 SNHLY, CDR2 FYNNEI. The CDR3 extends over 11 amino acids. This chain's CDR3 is CASSPGYTQYF. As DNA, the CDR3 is TGTGCCAGCAGTCCAGGCTATACGCAGTATTTT.

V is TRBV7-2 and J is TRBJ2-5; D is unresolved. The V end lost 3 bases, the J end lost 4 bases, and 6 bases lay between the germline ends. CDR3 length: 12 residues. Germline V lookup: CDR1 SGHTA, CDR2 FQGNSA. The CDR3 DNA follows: TGTGCCAGCAGCTTTTTATTAGAGACCCAGTACTTC. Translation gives CASSFLLETQYF.

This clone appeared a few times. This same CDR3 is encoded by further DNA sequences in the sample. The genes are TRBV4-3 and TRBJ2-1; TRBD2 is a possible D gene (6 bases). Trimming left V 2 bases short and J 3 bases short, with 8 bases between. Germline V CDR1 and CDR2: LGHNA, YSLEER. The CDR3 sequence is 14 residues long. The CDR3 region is CASSQRAGYNEQFF. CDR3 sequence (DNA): TGCGCCAGCAGCCAACGAGCGGGCTACAATGAGCAGTTCTTC.

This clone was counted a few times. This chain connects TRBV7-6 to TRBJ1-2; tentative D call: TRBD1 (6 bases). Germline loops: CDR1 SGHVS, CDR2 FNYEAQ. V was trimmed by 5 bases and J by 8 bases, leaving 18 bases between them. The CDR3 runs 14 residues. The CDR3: CASSPQGGLRGYTF. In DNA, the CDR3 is TGTGCCAGCAGCCCACAGGGAGGGCTGCGAGGCTACACCTTC. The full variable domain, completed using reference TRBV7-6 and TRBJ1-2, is GAGVSQSPRYKVTKRGQDVALRCDPISGHVSLYWYRQALGQGPEFLTYFNYEAQQDKSGLPNDRFSAERPEGSISTLTIQRTEQRDSAMYRCASSPQGGLRGYTFGSGTRLTVV.